Shown below are 9 T cell receptor beta chains from a single sample sequenced in a study of cytomegalovirus exposure and HLA in healthy donors. The PCR ran on 60 Vbeta and 13 Jbeta primers. Here immunoSEQ multiplex PCR was the method, and the copy in TCRdb shows in-frame clones only, minus some. The data hold about 72,000 clones, with roughly 86% observed a single time. The sample comprised PBMCs. These receptors all come from a man between 18 and 29 years old in good health and CMV-seronegative.

This clone came up a few times. Other nucleotide sequences from this sample produce the same CDR3. The chain employs TRBV6-1 and TRBJ2-7, with unresolved D. The CDR3 contains 11 residues. Trimming removed 4 bases from V and 4 bases from J, with 5 bases in between. Germline lookup yields CDR1 MNHNS and CDR2 SASEGT. As DNA, the CDR3 is TGTGCCAGCAGTGCCTTGTACGAGCAGTACTTC. Its protein product is CASSALYEQYF.

The rearrangement uses TRBV9 and TRBJ1-5, with D perhaps matching TRBD1 (6 bases). V gave up 0 bases and J gave up 6 bases, with 13 bases separating them. The germline V gene has CDR1 SGDLS and CDR2 YYNGEE. This CDR3 contains 15 residues. CDR3 in amino acids: CASSVDSRGSQPQHF. In DNA form, the CDR3 reads TGTGCCAGCAGCGTAGATTCCAGGGGAAGTCAGCCCCAGCATTTT.

This clone was detected a few times. The gene calls are TRBV30 and TRBJ2-1; unclear D gene. V was cut by 1 base and J by 3 bases, with 10 bases left in between. Germline CDR1 GTSNPN, CDR2 SVGIG (reference sequence). CDR3 length equals 14 residues. The CDR3 reads CAWSAGSFYNEQFF. CDR3 DNA sequence: TGTGCCTGGAGTGCGGGTAGCTTCTACAATGAGCAGTTCTTC. Full variable domain (missing parts from reference TRBV30 and TRBJ2-1): SQTIHQWPATLVQPVGSPLSLECTVEGTSNPNLYWYRQAAGRGLQLLFYSVGIGQISSEVPQNLSASRPQDRQFILSSKKLLLSDSGFYLCAWSAGSFYNEQFFGPGTRLTVL.

The chain uses TRBV19 and TRBJ2-1; D possibly corresponds to TRBD2 (5 bases). The germline V and J ends were trimmed by 3 bases and 10 bases, with 22 bases remaining between them. The CDR3 loop spans 16 amino acids. Germline V gene data show CDR1 as LNHDA and CDR2 as SQIVND (reference sequence). CDR3 amino acids: CASSIPPRELGYEQFF. CDR3 sequence (DNA): TGTGCCAGTAGTATTCCTCCGAGGGAATTGGGTTACGAGCAGTTCTTC.

This clone came up once. V is TRBV5-1 and J is TRBJ2-3, with 9 positions matching TRBD2. This CDR3 spans 17 amino acids. The germline V gene has CDR1 SGHRS and CDR2 YFSETQ. Trimming removed 3 bases from V and 2 bases from J; junction bases left unmatched: 10. The CDR3 loop is CASSSTRLAGFTDTQYF. The CDR3 nucleotides read TGCGCCAGCAGCTCGACGCGGCTAGCGGGGTTCACAGATACGCAGTATTTT.

CDR3 in DNA: TGTGCCAGCAGTCTTATACCCGTAGGACAGGGGGCCTACGAGCAGTACTTC. Translating it yields CASSLIPVGQGAYEQYF. The chain recombines TRBV7-6 with TRBJ2-7, with 10 bases fitting TRBD1. J gave up 2 bases and V 6 bases, and 13 bases lay outside the gene matches. The germline V gene encodes CDR1 SGHVS and CDR2 FNYEAQ. The length of the CDR3 is 17 residues. Full variable domain (remainder filled in from reference TRBV7-6 and TRBJ2-7): GAGVSQSPRYKVTKRGQDVALRCDPISGHVSLYWYRQALGQGPEFLTYFNYEAQQDKSGLPNDRFSAERPEGSISTLTIQRTEQRDSAMYRCASSLIPVGQGAYEQYFGPGTRLTVT.

This clone appeared once. This chain uses TRBV7-9 with TRBJ1-1, with D tentatively TRBD1 (5 bases). The germline CDR1 and CDR2 sequences are SEHNR and FQNEAQ (reference sequence). The CDR3 is 11 amino acids. Trimming stripped 3 bases from V and 11 bases from J, with 10 bases between. The CDR3 here is CASSFGAGAFF. The CDR3 bases are TGTGCCAGCAGCTTTGGGGCCGGGGCTTTCTTT.

The chain uses TRBV6-1 and TRBJ2-6, with a possible D match to TRBD2 (6 bases). The CDR3 totals 12 residues. V lost 7 bases and J 13 bases, leaving 14 bases between the germline ends. Germline lookup yields CDR1 MNHNS and CDR2 SASEGT. The CDR3 spells CASTEGPRVLTF. The CDR3 nucleotides read TGTGCCAGCACGGAGGGGCCCCGGGTCCTGACTTTC.

CDR3 sequence: CASSIVAGAGNEQFF. For the CDR3, the DNA is TGTGCCAGTAGTATAGTAGCGGGAGCTGGGAATGAGCAGTTCTTC. The rearrangement joins TRBV19 to TRBJ2-1, with 9 positions matching TRBD2. The V gene end was trimmed by 1 base and the J gene end by 7 bases; junction bases not matched to a gene: 5. CDR3 length: 15 residues. Per the germline V gene, CDR1 is LNHDA and CDR2 is SQIVND (reference sequence).